The source of this T cell receptor beta chain is a study of T cell changes during pregnancy in multiple sclerosis. This clone appeared once. TCRdb's copy holds only in-frame clones and misses some; the assay was immunoSEQ multiplex PCR. The data hold 45,000 or so clones, with 80% to 90% observed a single time. This sequence originates from a female donor with multiple sclerosis, enrolled in a pregnancy study. Specimen: peripheral blood, collected in the first trimester of pregnancy.

The CDR3 loop reads CASGFPGKKHF. CDR3 nucleotides: TGTGCTAGTGGTTTCCCAGGGAAAAAGCATTTT. The rearrangement links TRBV12-5 to TRBJ1-5, with D maybe TRBD1 (5 bases). V was cut by 3 bases and J by 14 bases, with 11 bases left in between. Germline V gene lookup returns CDR1 LGHNT and CDR2 FRNRAP. The CDR3 length is 11 residues.